This TCR beta chain was recovered during a study of blood T cell repertoires in COVID-19. As for the study in general: The samples span acute and convalescent COVID-19 from the United States, Italy and Spain. T cells, B-cell-depleted T cells, or PBMCs provided the cDNA or gDNA that served as material.

In the authors' workflow: Amplification of reference gene primers was used by the study to estimate nucleated cell counts. The repertoire was sequenced with immunoSEQ multiplex PCR; TCRdb's copy has only in-frame clones and lacks some. V, J and clone size are taken as reported in that table, and D and trimming were inferred from the DNA itself. The top ten clones hold around 8.4% of a sample with approximately 140,000 clones, about 86% of them seen once. The germline V and J ends were trimmed by 0 bases and 4 bases, with 11 bases remaining between them. The CDR3 covers 15 residues. Germline V gene data show CDR1 as SGDLS and CDR2 as YYNGEE.

Sequences were obtained from peripheral blood. The sequence derives from a woman aged 55-75 years with acute or convalescent COVID-19. The chain links TRBV9 to TRBJ1-5, with D hard to call. The CDR3 protein is CASSVVQNSNQPQHF. In nucleotides, the CDR3 is TGTGCCAGCAGCGTAGTACAGAATAGTAATCAGCCCCAGCATTTT.